This T cell receptor (beta chain) was identified during a study of cytomegalovirus exposure and HLA in healthy donors. General observations from the study: Later genetic work tied a missense DCLRE1C variant to beta-chain V and J trimming.

This clone was seen a single time. Its antigen is unknown. 13 Jbeta primers and 60 Vbeta primers were used for the PCR. Data came from immunoSEQ multiplex PCR; TCRdb stores just in-frame clones and leaves some out. The data contain fewer than 250,000 clones, almost 75% of them seen just once; the ten biggest clones take up less than 4%. The study sampled nominally healthy donors, though unrecorded immune exposures were likely. Germline CDR1 and CDR2: MDHEN and SYDVKM. The CDR3 is 14 residues long. Unmatched junction bases numbered 0, after V lost 0 bases and J lost 4 bases. Sequencing used PBMCs. This rearrangement joins TRBV28 to TRBJ2-5; TRBD1 agrees at 9 bases. The clonotype originates from a woman aged 25-40 years in good health and CMV-seropositive. The CDR3: CASSLWGQGETQYF. The CDR3 DNA sequence: TGTGCCAGCAGTTTATGGGGACAGGGAGAGACCCAGTACTTC.